This TCR beta chain stems from a study of preoperative IRX-2 immunotherapy in early breast cancer (dated by TCRdb to between 2018 and 2020). In the paper's terms, the treatment or condition label means: preoperative locoregional IRX-2 cytokine immunotherapy. The samples were obtained from a phase Ib study that tested preoperative, locoregional IRX-2 cytokine immunotherapy designed to prime immune responses. Donors were patients with early-stage breast cancer who received IRX-2 before surgery. Counted from cysteine to phenylalanine, this CDR3 has 13 amino acids. The DNA shown is the 39-base CDR3, in frame from base 1. Cut back by 5 bases and 4 bases, the V and J ends lie 14 bases apart. CDR1 and CDR2 (SQVTM, ANQGSEA) derive from the germline V gene. Concerning this clone: Its antigen is currently not known. Base qualities are not provided; no much larger clone lies one nucleotide away.

Library preparation employed the immunoSEQ multiplex PCR assay. The immuneACCESS repertoire file appears here via TCRdb, limited to in-frame rearrangements. These files lack a portion of the clones; in checked studies, under half of the deficit traces to unresolved V genes, and the cause of the others is not known. The table for this sample lists roughly 26,000 clones; about 81% of them were counted only once. About 1.2% of the sample is held by the ten biggest clonotypes. The rearranged segments are TRBV29-1 and TRBJ1-1; TRBD1 could be the D gene, as 5 bases match. This clonotype was sampled from a human donor with breast cancer. The sample in question was lymph node tissue, obtained after IRX-2 immunotherapy. The DNA sequence is as follows: TGCAGCGTTACGGGGGGTGGGTCCACTGAAGCTTTCTTT. It translates to CSVTGGGSTEAFF.